Following are 2 T cell receptor beta chains from one sample sequenced in a study of CD8+CD57+ T cells in acquired aplastic anemia. Researchers used genomic DNA as the template to profile TCR beta VDJ and CDR3. MiXCR, applied by TCRdb to the reads, yields one record per CDR3 protein. Of hundreds of thousands of distinct CDR3 sequences listed, about 70% are singletons. The sample comprised sorted CD4+, CD8+, or CD8+CD57+ T cells (not recorded which) from PBMCs. These receptors were collected from a human donor in good health, serving as a control.

This chain links TRBV20-1 with TRBJ1-5; D is ambiguous. V lost 2 bases to trimming and J lost 11 bases, with 16 bases between them. CDR1 DFQATT and CDR2 SNEGSKA come from the germline V gene (reference sequence). There are 13 residues in the CDR3. The CDR3 protein is CSARRTALPAQHF. CDR3 sequence (DNA): TGCAGTGCTAGAAGGACCGCCCTTCCTGCCCAGCATTTT.

V usage is TRBV15 and J usage is TRBJ2-7, with TRBD1 matching over 7 bases. The J segment lost 2 bases and the V segment lost 10 bases, leaving 11 bases of the junction unmatched. In germline, CDR1 is LNHNV, CDR2 YYDKDF (reference sequence). This CDR3 comprises 14 residues. CDR3 in DNA: TGTGCCAGCATCCGGTACAGGGGTCCCTACGAGCAGTACTTC. As protein: CASIRYRGPYEQYF.